This paragraph covers one T cell receptor beta chain sequence. Antigen specificity is unknown. A single record per CDR3 protein comes from TCRdb applying MiXCR to the reads. Here the sample spans 400,000 to 550,000 distinct CDR3 sequences, roughly 10% being singletons. This specimen belongs to a study of T cell repertoires in cytomegalovirus infection. Study as a whole: Matching HLA type and CMV infection were both indicated by public TCR beta signatures.

The study, taken as a whole, reports: Of the TCR beta families, the public ones yielded a cumulative frequency that identified carriers of CMV plus the relevant HLA. HLA-C-restricted TCR beta clonotypes specific for CMV led the ex vivo response.

The receptor comes from a human donor in good health (CMV status not recorded). Some clones in this sample may be carry-over from other donors' samples. Sequencing input: PBMCs.

The CDR3 region has the DNA TGTGCCAGTGCCGTAAGCGGGAGTACCTACAATGAGCAGTTCTTC. This codes for CASAVSGSTYNEQFF. This chain connects TRBV19 to TRBJ2-1, with 8 bases fitting TRBD2. V gave up 8 bases and J gave up 2 bases; unmatched junction bases: 8. The CDR3 covers 15 residues. Germline CDR1 and CDR2: LNHDA and SQIVND (reference sequence).